The present T cell receptor beta chain was sequenced within a study of tumor-infiltrating lymphocytes in primary liver carcinoma. In the study overall: Staging of the tumors gave T1-T3 N0M0, with widths of about 4.2 to 11 cm.

Total RNA (approximately 500 ng) served as template for TCR beta cDNA synthesis primed by a constant-region primer. Three nested multiplex PCR rounds, a slightly modified ARM-PCR, produced the libraries for TCR beta. Each of the first two PCR rounds ran about 9 cycles with TRBV1-TRBV30 forward and C-beta reverse primers. TCRdb re-called the multiplex PCR reads with MiXCR, one entry per CDR3 protein. This sample has about 300,000 distinct CDR3 sequences, with less than 75% found just once. Germline DNA was also extracted, and blood RNA derived from unsorted whole blood. This CDR3 contains 13 residues. Per germline, CDR1 SGHRS and CDR2 YFSETQ. The J segment lost 7 bases and the V segment lost 2 bases, leaving 3 bases of the junction unmatched.

The gene calls are TRBV5-1 and TRBJ1-1; 9 bases map to TRBD1. The TCR comes from a man aged 35 to 55 with primary liver carcinoma and hepatitis B virus infection. Sequencing was carried out using peripheral blood. CDR3 amino acids: CASSFETGGEAFF. CDR3 nucleotides: TGCGCCAGCAGCTTCGAGACAGGGGGTGAAGCTTTCTTT.